The T cell receptor beta chain under discussion was sequenced for a study of blood T cell repertoires in COVID-19. On the study more broadly: The United States, Italy and Spain supplied acute and convalescent COVID-19 samples. Sample material is recorded as cDNA or gDNA derived from T cells, B-cell-depleted T cells, or PBMCs.

Trimming shortened V by 5 bases and J by 0 bases, and 11 bases separated the two germline ends. CDR1 is LGHDT and CDR2 is YNNKEL in the germline V gene (reference sequence). The CDR3 extends over 15 amino acids. In the study's own analysis: Using reference gene primer amplification, nucleated cell counts were estimated. Clones were sequenced by immunoSEQ multiplex PCR, and TCRdb holds only the in-frame ones, with some missing. From that table come the V and J calls and clone size; the DNA was used to work out D and trimming. The sample carries hundreds of thousands of clones, 88% recorded once. Sequences were obtained from peripheral blood. The TCR sequence derives from a woman between 25 and 40 years old with acute or convalescent COVID-19. V gene TRBV3-1 (or the pseudogene TRBV3-2) combines with J gene TRBJ2-1, with D hard to call. This chain's CDR3 is CASSETRSSYNEQFF. The CDR3 nucleotides read TGTGCCAGCAGCGAAACCAGATCCTCCTACAATGAGCAGTTCTTC.